This T cell receptor beta chain was sequenced during a study of regulatory T cells in long-lasting Graves disease. Study at large: Recently diagnosed Graves' patients had received antithyroid drugs for under 3 months.

Remarks on this clonotype: Its antigen is unidentified.

The germline V gene encodes CDR1 SGHRS and CDR2 YFSETQ. With 0 bases clipped from V and 6 bases from J, the junction kept 5 bases outside the gene matches. CDR3 length equals 15 residues. This sample's time point: newly diagnosed GD, antithyroid drugs for less than 3 months. After RNA was extracted from PBMCs, the TCR library was made from it. Study-level findings and limits: Segments TRBV28, TRBJ1-2 and TRBJ2-5 showed preferential usage in persistent disease.

The authors built TCR beta libraries using iRepertoire HTBI primers and Arm-PCR of CDR3 regions. TCRdb redid the calling of the multiplex PCR reads with MiXCR, one entry per CDR3 protein. The repertoire includes fewer than 650,000 distinct CDR3 sequences, 15% to 20% of them detected once, and 12% sits in the top ten. A further study also used this sample, focusing on T cells in Graves' hyperthyroidism and ophthalmopathy. According to that study: The diagnoses drew upon clinical symptoms, serum thyroxine and TRAb, thyroid ultrasound and orbital computed tomography.

This clonotype was obtained from a man between 18 and 35 years old with Graves disease. Specimen: peripheral blood mononuclear cells (PBMCs), collected at new diagnosis, from a patient treated with antithyroid drugs. J is TRBJ2-1 and V is TRBV5-1; 8 bases are a match to TRBD2. For the CDR3, the DNA is TGCGCCAGCAGCTTGGGAGGGACTAGTGTCAATGAGCAGTTCTTC. It translates to CASSLGGTSVNEQFF.